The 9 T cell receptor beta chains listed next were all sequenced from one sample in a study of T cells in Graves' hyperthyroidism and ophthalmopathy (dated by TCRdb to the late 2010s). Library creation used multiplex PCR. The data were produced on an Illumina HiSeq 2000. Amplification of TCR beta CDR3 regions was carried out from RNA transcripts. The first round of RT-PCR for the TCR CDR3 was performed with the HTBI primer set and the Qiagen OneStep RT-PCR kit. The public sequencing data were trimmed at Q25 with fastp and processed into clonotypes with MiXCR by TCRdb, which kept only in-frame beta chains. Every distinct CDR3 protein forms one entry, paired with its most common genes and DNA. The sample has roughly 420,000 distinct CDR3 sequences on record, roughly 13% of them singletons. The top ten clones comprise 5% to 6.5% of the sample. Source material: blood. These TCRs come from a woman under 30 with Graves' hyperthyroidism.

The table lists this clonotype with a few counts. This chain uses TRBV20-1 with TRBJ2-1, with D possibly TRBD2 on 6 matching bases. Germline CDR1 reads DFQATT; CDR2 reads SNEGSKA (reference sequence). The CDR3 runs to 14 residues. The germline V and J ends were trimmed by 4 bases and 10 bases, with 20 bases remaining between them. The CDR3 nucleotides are TGCAGTGCTAACCCCGGGACTCCGGTAGGGGAGCAGTTCTTC. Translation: CSANPGTPVGEQFF.

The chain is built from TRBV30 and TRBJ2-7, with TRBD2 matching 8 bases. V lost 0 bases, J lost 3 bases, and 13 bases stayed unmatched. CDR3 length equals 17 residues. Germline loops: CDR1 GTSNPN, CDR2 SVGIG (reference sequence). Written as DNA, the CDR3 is TGTGCCTGGAGTGTTGATCGGGGGGGGACCATTCACTACGAGCAGTACTTC. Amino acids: CAWSVDRGGTIHYEQYF.

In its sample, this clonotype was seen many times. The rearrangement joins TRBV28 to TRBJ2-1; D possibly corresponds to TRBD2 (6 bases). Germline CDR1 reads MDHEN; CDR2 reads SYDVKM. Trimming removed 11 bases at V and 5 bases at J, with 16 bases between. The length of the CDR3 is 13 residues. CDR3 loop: CAAEGSVDNEQFF. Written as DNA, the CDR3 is TGTGCCGCGGAGGGGAGCGTGGACAATGAGCAGTTCTTC.

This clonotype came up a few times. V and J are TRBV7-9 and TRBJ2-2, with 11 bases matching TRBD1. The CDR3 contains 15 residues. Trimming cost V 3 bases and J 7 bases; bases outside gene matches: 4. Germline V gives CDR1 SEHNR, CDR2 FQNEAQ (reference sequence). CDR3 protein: CASSLGQGVFGELFF. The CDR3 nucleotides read TGTGCCAGCAGCTTGGGACAGGGGGTCTTCGGGGAGCTGTTTTTT.

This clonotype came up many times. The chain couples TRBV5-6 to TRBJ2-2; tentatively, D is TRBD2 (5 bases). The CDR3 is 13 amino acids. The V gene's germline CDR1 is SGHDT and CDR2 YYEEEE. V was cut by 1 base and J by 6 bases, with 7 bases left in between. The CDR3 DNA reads TGTGCCAGCAGCTTGCGGGGTTCCGGGGAGCTGTTTTTT. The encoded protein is CASSLRGSGELFF.

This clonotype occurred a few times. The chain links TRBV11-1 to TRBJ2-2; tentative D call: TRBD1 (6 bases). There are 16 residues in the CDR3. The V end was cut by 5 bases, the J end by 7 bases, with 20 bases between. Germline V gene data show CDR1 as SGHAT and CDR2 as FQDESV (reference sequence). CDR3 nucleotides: TGTGCCAGCAGCGTAGGAGGTGGGACAATCGGCGGGGAGCTGTTTTTT. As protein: CASSVGGGTIGGELFF.

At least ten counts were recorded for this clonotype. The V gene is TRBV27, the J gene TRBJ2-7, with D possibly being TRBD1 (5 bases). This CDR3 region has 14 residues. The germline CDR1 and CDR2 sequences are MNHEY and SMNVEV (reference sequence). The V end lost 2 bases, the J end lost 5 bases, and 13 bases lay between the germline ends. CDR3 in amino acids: CASSLTRVPDEQYF. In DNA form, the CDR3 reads TGTGCCAGCAGTTTAACCAGGGTTCCGGACGAGCAGTACTTC.

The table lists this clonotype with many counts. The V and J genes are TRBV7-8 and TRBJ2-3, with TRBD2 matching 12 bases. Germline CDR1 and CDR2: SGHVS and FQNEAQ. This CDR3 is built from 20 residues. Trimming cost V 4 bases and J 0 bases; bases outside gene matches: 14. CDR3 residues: CASSSRLAGVLRASTDTQYF. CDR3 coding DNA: TGTGCCAGCAGCTCAAGACTAGCGGGAGTATTACGGGCTAGCACAGATACGCAGTATTTT.

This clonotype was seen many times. In nucleotides, the CDR3 is TGCAGTGCTAGAGAAAGGGACAGGGGAGGTGACGAGCAGTACTTC. Its protein is CSARERDRGGDEQYF. The chain links TRBV20-1 to TRBJ2-7; 10 nucleotides agree with TRBD1. V lost 0 bases, J lost 5 bases, and 7 bases stayed unmatched. The length of the CDR3 is 15 residues. CDR1 and CDR2 from the germline V gene are DFQATT and SNEGSKA (reference sequence).